Detailed here is one T cell receptor beta chain. No antigen is known for it. The record has no base qualities; no much larger clone is one base away. Collaborating institutions collected whole blood in K2EDTA tubes following their own protocols. For TCRbeta analysis, collaborator samples were shipped as frozen whole blood, as isolated PBMCs, or as DNA extracted from either sample type. The immunoSEQ Assay, a bias-controlled multiplex PCR, was used to amplify TCRbeta CDR3 regions from genomic DNA. The original pipeline was this. The number of nucleated cells in each sample was estimated by amplification of reference gene primers within the assay. Sequence reads were collapsed and filtered to measure the absolute abundance of every unique TCRbeta CDR3 rearrangement. For each sample, productive Simpson clonality was calculated as the square root of Simpson's diversity index over productive rearrangements. TCRdb limited this immuneACCESS table to in-frame rearrangements with V and J called. A share of clones is missing; checked studies link under half to unresolved V genes, and the rest is unexplained. From that table come the V and J calls and clone size; the DNA was used to work out D and trimming. Present in this sample are roughly 18,000 clones, around 85% of which were seen just once. Of the sample, roughly 67% falls within the top ten clones.

There are 14 amino acids in the CDR3, from cysteine to phenylalanine inclusive. The kept DNA is CDR3 alone, 42 bases in frame from the first base. Via the germline V gene, CDR1 is MNHEY and CDR2 SVGAGI. V is cut by 9 bases and J by 9 bases, and the space between the germline ends is 21 bases. The data were taken from a study of blood T cell repertoires in COVID-19 (dated by TCRdb to about 2020). Study-wide context: Collaborator samples came from the United States, Italy and Spain and covered acute and convalescent phases of COVID-19. Subjects who had been exposed to COVID-19, were actively infected with it, or had recovered from it provided the deeply sampled blood TCRbeta repertoires that made up the dataset. A freely available public database, intended as a resource for researchers studying the immune response to SARS-CoV-2, is where the repertoires were released. The prospective study material was composed of cDNA or gDNA derived from T cells, B-cell-depleted T cells, or PBMCs. Nearly every sample came with metadata listing a de-identified subject ID, COVID-19 status, age in years and sex. Where available, HLA class I and class II types were obtained from metadata supplied by the sample provider rather than from assay-based typing. The samples were drawn from the first 160 participants of the ongoing ImmuneRACE study and from roughly 1,300 subjects provided by 6 global collaborators.

Results the study describes overall, beyond this receptor: The quantity of clinical and demographic metadata differed by source and by participant and was supplied without curation.

The chain joins TRBV6-5 to TRBJ2-1; the D gene is perhaps TRBD1, from 6 matching bases. The sequence came from a man aged 80 or over with acute or convalescent COVID-19. The specimen sequenced was peripheral blood. CDR3 protein: CASNRDINWPEQFF. The DNA sequence follows: TGTGCCAGTAACCGGGACATTAATTGGCCTGAGCAGTTCTTC.